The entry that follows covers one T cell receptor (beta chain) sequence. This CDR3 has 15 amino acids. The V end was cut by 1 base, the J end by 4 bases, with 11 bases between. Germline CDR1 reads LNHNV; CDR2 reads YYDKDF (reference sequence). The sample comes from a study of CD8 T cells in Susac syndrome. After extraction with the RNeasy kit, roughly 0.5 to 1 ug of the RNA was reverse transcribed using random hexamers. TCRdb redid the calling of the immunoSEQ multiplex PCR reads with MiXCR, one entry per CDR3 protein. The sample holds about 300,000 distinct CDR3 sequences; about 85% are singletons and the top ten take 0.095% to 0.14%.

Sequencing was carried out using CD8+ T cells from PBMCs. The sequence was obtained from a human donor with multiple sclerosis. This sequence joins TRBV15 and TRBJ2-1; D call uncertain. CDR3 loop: CATSRAPDGYNEQFF. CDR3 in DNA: TGTGCCACCAGCAGAGCTCCGGACGGGTACAATGAGCAGTTCTTC.